These 13 T cell receptor beta chains were sequenced from one sample in a study of blood T cells in healthy people across ages. With a J-beta primer mix and a sample-barcoded 5' primer, a second PCR ran 7 to 11 cycles. One entry per CDR3 protein results from TCRdb running MiXCR on the 5' RACE reads. The sample records about a million distinct CDR3 sequences, about two fifths being singletons. The specimen sequenced was blood. The receptors originated from a man aged 18 to 30 in good health.

This clonotype has a handful of counts. The V gene is TRBV4-2, the J gene TRBJ2-3; D is possibly TRBD1 (5 bases). The CDR3 loop spans 15 amino acids. Trimming took 3 bases from V and 0 from J, leaving 10 bases between them. Germline V lookup: CDR1 LGHNA, CDR2 YNFKEQ. The CDR3 loop is CASSQNTGSTDTQYF. The DNA for the CDR3 is TGTGCCAGCAGCCAGAATACAGGAAGCACAGATACGCAGTATTTT.

This clonotype is a singleton in its sample. The rearrangement joins TRBV12-3 or TRBV12-4 to TRBJ2-3; D possibly corresponds to TRBD2 (6 bases). The CDR3 length is 15 residues. V was shortened by 3 bases and J by 4 bases, with 14 bases between the two germline ends. This chain's CDR3 is CASSFGGSFSDTQYF. The CDR3 DNA reads TGTGCCAGCAGTTTCGGGGGAAGTTTTTCAGATACGCAGTATTTT.

This chain connects TRBV9 to TRBJ2-1; 7 bases fit TRBD1. The germline V gene encodes CDR1 SGDLS and CDR2 YYNGEE. This CDR3 spans 17 amino acids. Trimming removed 2 bases from V and 1 base from J; junction bases left unmatched: 9. CDR3 nucleotide sequence: TGTGCCAGCAGCGTTAACAGGGGCCGTAATTCCTACAATGAGCAGTTCTTC. It encodes CASSVNRGRNSYNEQFF.

The rearrangement uses TRBV29-1 and TRBJ2-7; D might be TRBD1 (5 bases). V was shortened by 2 bases and J by 2 bases, with 10 bases between the two germline ends. The CDR3 consists of 13 residues. Germline-derived CDR1 and CDR2 are SQVTM and ANQGSEA. In DNA form, the CDR3 reads TGCAGCGTTGAAACAGACAGCCCCTACGAGCAGTACTTC. This gives the protein CSVETDSPYEQYF.

Points on this clonotype: It is likely a read error, because the conserved phenylalanine at the end of the CDR3 is missing. This chain uses TRBV6-2 or TRBV6-3 with TRBJ2-5; TRBD1 matches at 7 bases. Trimming at V came to 6 bases and at J to 11 bases, leaving 15 bases not matched to a gene. This CDR3 has 14 amino acids. From germline, CDR1 is MNHEY and CDR2 SVGEGT. The chain's CDR3 is CASSPATTGIQQYV. The CDR3, as DNA: TGTGCCAGCAGCCCCGCCACGACAGGGATCCAGCAGTACGTC.

The CDR3 here is CASSLDLTSTQYF. The CDR3 DNA is TGCGCCAGCAGCCTGGACCTCACAAGTACGCAGTATTTT. V is TRBV5-1 and J is TRBJ2-3; D ambiguous. This CDR3 is built from 13 residues. Germline V lookup: CDR1 SGHRS, CDR2 YFSETQ. V shed 4 bases and J shed 8 bases, with 14 bases lying between them. The variable domain in full, with the rest retrieved from reference TRBV5-1 and TRBJ2-3, is KAGVTQTPRYLIKTRGQQVTLSCSPISGHRSVSWYQQTPGQGLQFLFEYFSETQRNKGNFPGRFSGRQFSNSRSEMNVSTLELGDSALYLCASSLDLTSTQYFGPGTRLTVL.

The rearrangement uses TRBV28 and TRBJ1-5, with D tentatively TRBD1 (5 bases). The ends were cut back, 5 bases at V and 3 bases at J, with 11 bases in the middle. Germline loops: CDR1 MDHEN, CDR2 SYDVKM. The CDR3 has 14 amino acids. CDR3 protein: CASSVGLINQPQHF. DNA for the CDR3: TGTGCCAGCAGTGTGGGACTGATCAATCAGCCCCAGCATTTT.

The V gene is TRBV27, the J gene TRBJ1-1; the D gene is possibly TRBD1 (5 bases). Trimming shortened V by 5 bases and J by 0 bases, and 13 bases separated the two germline ends. This CDR3 has 15 amino acids. Germline values: CDR1 MNHEY, CDR2 SMNVEV (reference sequence). The CDR3 loop reads CASSLHRGVNTEAFF. For the CDR3, the DNA is TGTGCCAGCAGTCTTCACCGGGGGGTGAACACTGAAGCTTTCTTT.

This clonotype was seen a few times. The chain recombines TRBV20-1 with TRBJ2-3; D is possibly TRBD2 (6 bases). V lost 4 bases and J 0 bases, leaving 11 bases between the germline ends. CDR1 and CDR2 (germline): DFQATT, SNEGSKA (reference sequence). The CDR3 has 14 amino acids. The CDR3 DNA reads TGCAGTGCTAAGGACTATTCTAGCACAGATACGCAGTATTTT. Amino acids: CSAKDYSSTDTQYF.

The rearrangement uses TRBV7-2 and TRBJ1-1; 7 bases fit TRBD1. Germline assignment: CDR1 SGHTA and CDR2 FQGNSA. With 2 bases clipped from V and 8 bases from J, the junction kept 11 bases outside the gene matches. This CDR3 has 15 residues. Here the CDR3 DNA reads TGTGCCAGCAGCTTATTACAGGGGACTTTAAGAGAAGCTTTCTTT. Its protein product is CASSLLQGTLREAFF.

The chain employs TRBV28 and TRBJ1-6; a weak D match, TRBD1 (5 bases). The germline CDR1 and CDR2 sequences are MDHEN and SYDVKM. The CDR3 has 15 amino acids. Between the trimmed V and J ends, which lost 2 bases and 8 bases, there was a span of 13 bases. This CDR3 is CASSLGGDLHSPLHF. For the CDR3, the DNA is TGTGCCAGCAGTTTAGGGGGAGATCTTCATTCACCCCTCCACTTT.

The table lists this clonotype with a few counts. This chain joins TRBV4-2 and TRBJ1-5, with a tentative D call TRBD1 (6 bases). V lost 0 bases and J 5 bases, leaving 14 bases between the germline ends. The CDR3 length is 16 residues. Germline lookup yields CDR1 LGHNA and CDR2 YNFKEQ. The DNA for the CDR3 is TGTGCCAGCAGCCAAGATTTGGTGGGGGCATATCAGCCCCAGCATTTT. It translates to CASSQDLVGAYQPQHF.

This clonotype appeared a few times. This chain joins TRBV3-1 and TRBJ1-2; possibly TRBD1 for D (6 bases). V was shortened by 1 base and J by 7 bases, with 13 bases between the two germline ends. The CDR3 spans 14 residues. Germline-derived CDR1 and CDR2 are LGHDT and YNNKEL (reference sequence). The CDR3 DNA reads TGTGCCAGCAGCCAAGGGGGGGCACCTCTTGGCTACACCTTC. Protein product: CASSQGGAPLGYTF. Supplemented by reference TRBV3-1 and TRBJ1-2, the full variable domain reads DTAVSQTPKYLVTQMGNDKSIKCEQNLGHDTMYWYKQDSKKFLKIMFSYNNKELIINETVPNRFSPKSPDKAHLNLHINSLELGDSAVYFCASSQGGAPLGYTFGSGTRLTVV.